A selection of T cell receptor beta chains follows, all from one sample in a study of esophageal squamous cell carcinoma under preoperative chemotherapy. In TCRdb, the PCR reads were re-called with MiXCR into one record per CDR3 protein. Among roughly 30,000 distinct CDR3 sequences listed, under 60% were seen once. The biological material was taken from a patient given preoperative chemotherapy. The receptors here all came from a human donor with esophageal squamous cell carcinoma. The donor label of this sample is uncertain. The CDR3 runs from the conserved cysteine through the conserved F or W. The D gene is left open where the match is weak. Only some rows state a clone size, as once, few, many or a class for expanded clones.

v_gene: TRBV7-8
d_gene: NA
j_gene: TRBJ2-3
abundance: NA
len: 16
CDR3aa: CASDPPAGQLTDTQYF
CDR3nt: TGTGCCAGCGACCCTCCGGCAGGACAGCTCACAGATACGCAGTATTTT

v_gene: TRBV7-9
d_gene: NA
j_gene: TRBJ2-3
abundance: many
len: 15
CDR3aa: CASSLEGGKSDTQYF
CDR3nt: TGTGCCAGCAGCTTAGAAGGCGGGAAGTCAGATACGCAGTATTTT

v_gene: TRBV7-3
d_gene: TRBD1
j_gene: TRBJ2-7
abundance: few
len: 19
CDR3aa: CASSLTGTGTNPGDDEQYF
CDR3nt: TGTGCCAGCAGCTTAACCGGGACAGGGACGAACCCGGGGGACGACGAGCAGTACTTC

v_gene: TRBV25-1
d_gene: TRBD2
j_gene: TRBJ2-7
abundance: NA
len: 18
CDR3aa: CASSVRGLGTSAYNEQYF
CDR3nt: TGTGCCAGCAGTGTACGGGGTCTCGGGACTAGCGCCTACAATGAGCAGTACTTC

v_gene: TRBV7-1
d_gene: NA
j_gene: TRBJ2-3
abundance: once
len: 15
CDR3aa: CVRGRKAASTEEQYF
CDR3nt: TGTGTCCGGGGCCGCAAGGCAGCGAGCACAGAGGAGCAGTATTTT

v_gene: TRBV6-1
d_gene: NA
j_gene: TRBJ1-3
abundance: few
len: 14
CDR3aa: CASSATVSGNTIYF
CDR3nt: TGTGCCAGCAGTGCGACAGTCTCTGGAAACACCATATATTTT

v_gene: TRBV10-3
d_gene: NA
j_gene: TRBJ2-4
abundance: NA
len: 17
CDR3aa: CAMSPAVGGGATNTQYF
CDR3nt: NA

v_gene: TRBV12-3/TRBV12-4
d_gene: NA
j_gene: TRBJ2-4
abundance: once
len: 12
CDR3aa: CASSFVGEEQYF
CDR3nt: TGTGCCAGCAGTTTTGTAGGGGAGGAGCAGTACTTC

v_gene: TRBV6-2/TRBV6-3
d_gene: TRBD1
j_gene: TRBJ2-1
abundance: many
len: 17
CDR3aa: CASRTRTGTENYNEQFF
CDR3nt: TGTGCCAGCAGAACCAGAACCGGGACAGAAAATTACAATGAGCAGTTCTTC

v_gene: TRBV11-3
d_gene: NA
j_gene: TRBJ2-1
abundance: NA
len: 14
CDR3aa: CASSLGQGGGEQFF
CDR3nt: TGTGCCAGCAGCTTAGGACAGGGAGGAGGTGAGCAGTTCTTC

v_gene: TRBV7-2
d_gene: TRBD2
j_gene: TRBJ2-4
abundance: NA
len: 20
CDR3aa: CASSLPGRAAGGGGKDTQYF
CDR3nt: TGTGCCAGCAGCTTACCGGGACGCGCGGCGGGGGGGGGCGGCAAAGACACGCAGTACTTC

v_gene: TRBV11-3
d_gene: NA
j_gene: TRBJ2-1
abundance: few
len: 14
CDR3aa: CASSLDPSNNEQFF
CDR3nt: TGTGCCAGCAGCTTAGATCCCTCGAACAATGAGCAGTTCTTC

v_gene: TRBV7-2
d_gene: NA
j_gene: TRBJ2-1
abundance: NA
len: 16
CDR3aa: CASSLARDSSYNEQFF
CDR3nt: TGTGCCAGCAGCTTAGCGCGGGACAGCTCCTACAATGAGCAGTTCTTC

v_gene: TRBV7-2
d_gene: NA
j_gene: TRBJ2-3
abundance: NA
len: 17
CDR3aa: CASSPRAGGCEADTQYF
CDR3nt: TGTGCCAGCAGCCCCCGGGCCGGAGGATGTGAGGCAGATACCCAGTATTTT

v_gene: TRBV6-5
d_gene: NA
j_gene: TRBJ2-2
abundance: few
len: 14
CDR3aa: CASKLEYNPGELFF
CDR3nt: TGTGCCAGCAAGTTGGAGTATAATCCCGGGGAGCTGTTTTTT

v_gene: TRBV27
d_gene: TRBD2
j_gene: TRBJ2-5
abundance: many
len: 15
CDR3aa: CASRPLAGGGETQYF
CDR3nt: TGTGCCAGCAGGCCACTAGCGGGGGGAGGAGAGACCCAGTACTTC

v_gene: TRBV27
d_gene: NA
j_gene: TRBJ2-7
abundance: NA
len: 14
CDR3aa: CASSLPEYPYEQYF
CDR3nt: TGTGCCAGCAGTCTCCCAGAGTACCCCTACGAGCAGTACTTC

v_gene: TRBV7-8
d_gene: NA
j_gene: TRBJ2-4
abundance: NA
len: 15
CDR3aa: CGAGLGGSGQDTQYF
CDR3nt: TGTGGCGCGGGGTTAGGGGGCAGTGGCCAAGACACCCAGTACTTC

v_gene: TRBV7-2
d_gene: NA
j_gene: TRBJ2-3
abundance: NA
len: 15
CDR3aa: CASSATGLHTGAQFF
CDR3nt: TGTGCCAGCAGCGCAACAGGGTTACACACAGGTGCGCAGTTTTTT

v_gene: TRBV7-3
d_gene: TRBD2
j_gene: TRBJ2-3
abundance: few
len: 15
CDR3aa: CASSLGGGRGDTQYF
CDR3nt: TGTGCCAGCAGCTTAGGGGGCGGGAGGGGAGATACGCAGTATTTT

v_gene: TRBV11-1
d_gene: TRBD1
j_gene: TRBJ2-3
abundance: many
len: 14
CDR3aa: CASSPGTAESTQYF
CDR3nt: TGTGCCAGCAGCCCAGGGACAGCTGAAAGTACGCAGTATTTT

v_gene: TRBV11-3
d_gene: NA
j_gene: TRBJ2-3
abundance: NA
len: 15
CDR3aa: CASSKRQESTDTQYF
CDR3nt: TGTGCCAGCAGCAAACGACAGGAATCCACAGATACGCAGTATTTT

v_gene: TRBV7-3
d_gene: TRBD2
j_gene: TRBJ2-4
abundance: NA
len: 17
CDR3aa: CASSFMPAGGNKNIQYF
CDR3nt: TGTGCCAGCAGCTTCATGCCCGCGGGAGGGAACAAAAACATTCAGTACTTC

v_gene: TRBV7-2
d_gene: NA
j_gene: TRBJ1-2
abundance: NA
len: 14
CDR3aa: CASSLTARNTGSIF
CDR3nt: TGTGCCAGCAGCTTGACAGCCCGGAACACTGGATCTATCTTT

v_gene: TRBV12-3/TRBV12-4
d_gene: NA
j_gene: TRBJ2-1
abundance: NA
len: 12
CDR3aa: CASSLKTGEQFF
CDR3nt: TGTGCCAGCAGTCTGAAGACCGGGGAGCAGTTTTTT

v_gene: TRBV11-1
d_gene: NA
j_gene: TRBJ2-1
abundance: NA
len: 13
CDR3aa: CASLKDATNEQFF
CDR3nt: TGTGCCAGCCTCAAGGACGCTACGAATGAGCAGTTCTTC

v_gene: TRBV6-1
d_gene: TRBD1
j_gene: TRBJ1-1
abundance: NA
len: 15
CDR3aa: CASSRQGAGWTEAFF
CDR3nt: TGTGCCAGCAGTAGACAGGGGGCTGGGTGGACTGAAGCTTTCTTT

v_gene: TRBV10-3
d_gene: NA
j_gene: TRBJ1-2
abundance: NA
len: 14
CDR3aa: CAISDDGGNYGYTF
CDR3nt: TGTGCCATCAGTGACGACGGGGGAAACTATGGCTACACCTTC

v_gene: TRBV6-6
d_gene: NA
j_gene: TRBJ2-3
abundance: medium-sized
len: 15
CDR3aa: CASRRIQGSSDTQYF
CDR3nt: TGTGCCAGCAGGCGCATTCAGGGGTCCTCCGATACGCAGTATTTT

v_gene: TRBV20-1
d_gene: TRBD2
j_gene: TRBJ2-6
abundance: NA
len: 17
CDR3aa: CSAQVLAGFSGANVLTF
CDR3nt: TGCAGTGCACAGGTTCTAGCGGGTTTCTCTGGGGCCAACGTCCTGACTTTC

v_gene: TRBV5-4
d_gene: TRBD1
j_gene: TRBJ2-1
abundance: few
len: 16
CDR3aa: CASSAGTGRLVGTQFF
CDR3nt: TGTGCCAGCAGCGCGGGGACAGGTCGATTAGTTGGGACCCAGTTCTTC

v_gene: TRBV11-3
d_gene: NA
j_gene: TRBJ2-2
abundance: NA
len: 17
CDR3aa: CASSPGTRAANTGEQFF
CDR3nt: TGTGCCAGCAGCCCGGGGACCCGCGCTGCGAACACCGGGGAGCAGTTTTTT

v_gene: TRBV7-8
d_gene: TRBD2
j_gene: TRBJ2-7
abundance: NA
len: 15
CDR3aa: CASSLREGGGYEQYF
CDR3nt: TGTGCCAGCAGCTTACGGGAGGGGGGTGGCTACGAGCAGTACTTC

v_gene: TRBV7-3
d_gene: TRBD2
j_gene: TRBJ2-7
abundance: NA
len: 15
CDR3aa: CASSRGLAGPYEQYF
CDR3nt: TGTGCCAGCAGCCGTGGACTAGCGGGACCTTACGAGCAGTACTTC

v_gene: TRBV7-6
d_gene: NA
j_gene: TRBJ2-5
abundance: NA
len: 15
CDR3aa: CASSLSVDSKDTQYF
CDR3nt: TGTGCCAGCAGCTTATCTGTGGATTCCAAAGACACCCAGTACTTC

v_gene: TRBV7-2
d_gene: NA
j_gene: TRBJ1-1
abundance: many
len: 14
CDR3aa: CASSSKGMGTEAFF
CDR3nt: TGTGCCAGCAGCTCGAAAGGGATGGGCACTGAAGCTTTCTTT

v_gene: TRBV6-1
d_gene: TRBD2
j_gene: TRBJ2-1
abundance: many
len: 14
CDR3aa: CASRPAGGQETQFF
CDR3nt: TGTGCCAGCAGACCCGCGGGGGGCCAAGAGACCCAGTTCTTC

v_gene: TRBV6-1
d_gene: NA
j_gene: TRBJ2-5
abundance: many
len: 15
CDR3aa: CASSVGGIIGETQYF
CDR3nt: TGTGCCAGCAGTGTGGGCGGGATAATAGGGGAGACCCAGTACTTC

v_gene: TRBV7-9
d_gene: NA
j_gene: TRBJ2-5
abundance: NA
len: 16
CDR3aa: CASGGLEGRDQETQYF
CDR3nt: TGTGCCAGCGGGGGGCTCGAGGGCCGGGACCAAGAGACCCAGTACTTC

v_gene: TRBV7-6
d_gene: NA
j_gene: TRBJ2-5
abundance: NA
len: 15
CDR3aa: CARGSGGRGPDTQYF
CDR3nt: TGTGCCAGGGGCTCCGGGGGCCGGGGCCCAGATACGCAGTACTTC

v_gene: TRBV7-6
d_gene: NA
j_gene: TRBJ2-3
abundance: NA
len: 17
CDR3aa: CASSVGGASRVTDTQYF
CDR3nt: TGTGCCAGCAGCGTGGGGGGGGCTAGCCGGGTTACAGATACCCAGTATTTC

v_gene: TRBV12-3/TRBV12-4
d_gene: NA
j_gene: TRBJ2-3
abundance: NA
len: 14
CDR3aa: CASSLASGVDTQYF
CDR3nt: TGTGCCAGCAGTTTAGCGAGTGGCGTGGATACGCAGTATTTT